Included here is one T cell receptor (beta chain) sequence, with context. The clone's antigen remains unknown. The entry originates in a study of T cells expressing NK-cell markers (TCRdb year 2020). Looking at the study overall: Three sorted T-cell subsets (CD3+CD56+NKG2C+, CD3+CD56+NKG2C- and CD3+CD56-NKG2C+) from eight donors had their TCR beta-chain repertoires profiled. All eight donors whose samples were sequenced were randomly selected healthy volunteers, three of them men and five women. Sequencing of the libraries produced 2 x 150 bp reads on Illumina HiSeq 2000/2500, MiSeq or NextSeq. Among the eight sequenced donors, seven were HCMV-seropositive and one was HCMV-seronegative.

Per the germline V gene, SGHDT is the CDR1 and YYEEEE is the CDR2. Including cysteine and phenylalanine, the CDR3 has 14 amino acids. DNA is not on record. HCMV-specific IgG was detected in serum with a commercial ELISA kit to determine HCMV serostatus. Peripheral blood mononuclear cells were isolated from blood by Ficoll density gradient centrifugation. The research as a whole found: In roughly 6 donors, the dominant CD3+CD56+NKG2C+ clonotypes ranked among the top 10 CD8+ clonotypes, making up about 1.0-7.5% of CD8+ T cells. Whether the expanded NKG2C-expressing T cell clones were specific for HCMV antigens remained unclear. Those dominant clonotypes were again the most abundant among CD3+CD56-NKG2C+ cells in a handful of donors, at about 28.3-60.1%.

Reads for this sample came from an Illumina HiSeq 2000. TCR beta cDNA libraries were made by 5'RACE template switching that added a universal primer site and unique molecular identifiers. Synthesis of cDNA was primed from the TCR beta constant segment and was followed by two consecutive PCR amplification steps. The source study handled its data this way. MIGEC handled demultiplexing of the reads and grouping by UMI, while MiTCR was used to assemble and quantify clonotypes. To remove erroneous sequences, TCR cDNA sequences were retained only when supported by two or more reads. The tcR package was used for downstream repertoire analysis, and clonotypes were matched across fractions by CDR3 nucleotide sequence plus V segment. VDJmatch was used to annotate antigen specificity against VDJdb, with one amino acid substitution in CDR3 allowed. Each CDR3 protein sequence appears as one entry after TCRdb reprocessed the reads, and no DNA is included. The V and J calls were determined by TCRdb, not by the authors. In this sample's table one finds just under 150,000 distinct CDR3 sequences. Jointly, the top ten make up 10% to 15% of the sample.

The sequenced material came from blood T cells: a sorted CD56 or NKG2C T cell subset, CD4+ or CD8+ T cells, or bulk PBMC T cells (not recorded which). This receptor was taken from a man between 18 and 29 years old in good health. Donor details come from another sample of the same person, matched by shared clones. The rearrangement joined TRBV5-6 to TRBJ2-1; with no DNA, the TCRdb D assignment of TRBD2 cannot be verified. The CDR3 sequence is CASWLAGGHNEQFF.